The 32 T cell receptor beta chains reported below all come from one sample, sequenced in a study of early T cells in non-severe SARS-CoV-2 infection. One entry per CDR3 protein, called by TCRdb with MiXCR from the 5' RACE reads. Of approximately 62,000 distinct CDR3 sequences in the sample, around 12% were seen once. Input material: whole blood. Receptor source: an adult who was a healthcare worker with PCR-confirmed SARS-CoV-2 infection or an uninfected control (not recorded which).

Many counts were recorded for this clonotype. The rearrangement uses TRBV10-3 and TRBJ2-1; 9 positions match TRBD2. The CDR3 is made up of 15 amino acids. Germline loops: CDR1 ENHRY, CDR2 SYGVKD. Trimming removed 2 bases from V and 7 bases from J; junction bases left unmatched: 6. In nucleotides, the CDR3 is TGTGCCATCAGTGAGGTGGCTAGCGGGGCGAATGAGCAGTTCTTC. It is translated as CAISEVASGANEQFF.

A word on this clonotype: A read error may be the cause here, since a much bigger clone is one base away. The J gene is TRBJ2-3, the V gene TRBV19, with a tentative D call TRBD1 (6 bases). Trimming removed 5 bases from V and 3 bases from J, with 18 bases in between. This CDR3 has 16 residues. Per the germline V gene, CDR1 is LNHDA and CDR2 is SQIVND (reference sequence). CDR3 protein: CASSPDSGSRTDTQYF. The CDR3 DNA sequence: TGTGCCAGTAGTCCGGACAGTGGGTCGAGAACAGATACGCAGTATTTT.

Many counts were recorded for this clonotype. The chain joins TRBV12-3 or TRBV12-4 to TRBJ1-3; D is uncertain. Deletions cut 2 bases from V and 0 bases from J, with 2 bases between. This CDR3 has 13 residues. The CDR3 reads CASSLNSGNTIYF. The CDR3 DNA follows: TGTGCCAGCAGTTTAAACTCTGGAAACACCATATATTTT.

This clonotype was observed many times. The gene calls are TRBV7-2 and TRBJ1-4; D may be TRBD1 (5 bases). CDR3 length: 16 amino acids. Germline CDR1 SGHTA, CDR2 FQGNSA. V dropped 3 bases and J dropped 8 bases, with 19 bases sitting between them. CDR3 residues: CASSFGSGAGLEKLFF. In nucleotides, the CDR3 is TGTGCCAGCAGCTTTGGAAGTGGGGCAGGGCTCGAAAAACTGTTTTTT.

This clonotype showed up just a few times. The chain recombines TRBV2 with TRBJ2-2; 10 bases line up with TRBD2. CDR1 is SNHLY and CDR2 is FYNNEI in the germline V gene. V trimming: 7 bases; J trimming: 6 bases; junction bases outside the gene matches: 8. The CDR3 is 15 amino acids. CDR3: CASTYLAGASGELFF. The CDR3 DNA is TGTGCCAGCACATACCTAGCGGGGGCTTCCGGGGAGCTGTTTTTT.

This clonotype was counted between two and nine times. J is TRBJ1-5 and V is TRBV29-1; unclear D gene. This CDR3 has 12 residues. Germline CDR1 SQVTM, CDR2 ANQGSEA. V was trimmed by 4 bases and J by 4 bases, leaving 8 bases between them. This chain's CDR3 is CSVVSGNQPQHF. The DNA for the CDR3 is TGCAGCGTTGTCTCTGGAAATCAGCCCCAGCATTTT.

The genes are TRBV2 and TRBJ1-2; D ambiguous. CDR1 is SNHLY and CDR2 is FYNNEI in the germline V gene. Deletions cut 7 bases from V and 1 base from J, with 19 bases between. This CDR3 is built from 16 residues. This CDR3 reads CASTHLKDRYNYGYTF. In nucleotides, the CDR3 is TGTGCCAGCACCCACTTAAAGGACCGCTATAACTATGGCTACACCTTC.

V gene TRBV15 combines with J gene TRBJ2-2, with a tentative D call TRBD1 (6 bases). The CDR3 totals 15 residues. Germline V gene lookup returns CDR1 LNHNV and CDR2 YYDKDF (reference sequence). Trimming shortened V by 2 bases and J by 8 bases, and 15 bases separated the two germline ends. This CDR3 reads CATSRLEGEPGELFF. In DNA, the CDR3 is TGTGCCACCAGCAGACTTGAGGGGGAACCGGGGGAGCTGTTTTTT.

This chain links TRBV13 with TRBJ2-7; 10 positions agree with TRBD1. This CDR3 spans 14 amino acids. The germline V gene encodes CDR1 PRHDT and CDR2 FYEKMQ (reference sequence). V was pared by 2 bases and J by 7 bases, with 5 bases of the junction left unmatched. CDR3 region: CASSLRDRGGEQYF. The CDR3 DNA sequence: TGTGCCAGCAGCTTAAGGGACAGGGGAGGTGAGCAGTACTTC.

DNA of the CDR3: TGTGCCAGCAGCCAACAGGTTAACTCCTACGAGCAGTACTTC. Translated, it gives CASSQQVNSYEQYF. The chain combines TRBV7-6 with TRBJ2-7; D is possibly TRBD1 (5 bases). The CDR3 has 14 residues. The germline V and J ends were trimmed by 5 bases and 0 bases, with 11 bases remaining between them. The germline V gene encodes CDR1 SGHVS and CDR2 FNYEAQ.

This clonotype was counted ten times or more. Relative to the germline gene, one junction end is altered; a read error may explain this. The V call is TRBV6-1, the J call TRBJ1-1, with TRBD1 matching 8 bases. This CDR3 is 13 amino acids long. Germline CDR1 reads MNHNS; CDR2 reads SASEGT. CDR3 coding DNA: TGCGCCAGCAGCAGACAGGGGAGGACTGAAGCTTTCTTT. Residues: CASSRQGRTEAFF.

This clonotype turned up a few times. The rearrangement links TRBV20-1 to TRBJ2-3, with D perhaps matching TRBD1 (5 bases). The CDR3 covers 15 residues. CDR1 is DFQATT and CDR2 is SNEGSKA in the germline V gene (reference sequence). Between the trimmed V and J ends, which lost 3 bases and 6 bases, there was a span of 19 bases. The DNA of the CDR3 is TGCAGTGCTAGGGCCTCCTCAGGGTTCGGCGATACGCAGTATTTT. It yields the protein CSARASSGFGDTQYF.

The chain combines TRBV6-6 with TRBJ2-5, with TRBD1 matching 9 bases. The CDR3 loop spans 14 amino acids. Trimming at V came to 5 bases and at J to 5 bases, leaving 6 bases not matched to a gene. Looked up from germline, CDR1 is MNHNY and CDR2 is SVGAGI (reference sequence). In nucleotides, the CDR3 is TGTGCCAGCAGTCGGACAGGGGCAGGGGAGACCCAGTACTTC. Residues: CASSRTGAGETQYF.

The genes are TRBV5-1 and TRBJ1-2; D is unclear. CDR1 SGHRS and CDR2 YFSETQ come from the germline V gene. The CDR3 contains 13 residues. V was cut by 4 bases and J by 0 bases, with 7 bases left in between. The CDR3, as DNA: TGCGCCAGCAGCCCGGATGCTAACTATGGCTACACCTTC. It encodes CASSPDANYGYTF.

This clonotype turned up a few times. The rearrangement joins TRBV9 to TRBJ2-7, with a weak D call TRBD2 (6 bases). Trimming took 0 bases from V and 3 from J, leaving 16 bases between them. CDR1 is SGDLS and CDR2 is YYNGEE in the germline V gene. The CDR3 has 16 amino acids. Here the CDR3 reads CASSVGVGGGSYEQYF. DNA of the CDR3: TGTGCCAGCAGCGTAGGAGTTGGGGGAGGCAGCTACGAGCAGTACTTC.

This clonotype was detected many times. This chain joins TRBV2 and TRBJ1-6, with a possible D match to TRBD1 (5 bases). Germline CDR1 reads SNHLY; CDR2 reads FYNNEI. The CDR3 contains 15 residues. Trimming left V 5 bases short and J 7 bases short, with 15 bases between. CDR3 protein: CASSFVARVNSPLHF. The CDR3 coding sequence is TGTGCCAGCAGTTTTGTTGCCAGGGTGAATTCACCCCTCCACTTT.

The rearrangement links TRBV5-6 to TRBJ2-3; TRBD1 might be the D (5 bases). Looked up from germline, CDR1 is SGHDT and CDR2 is YYEEEE. The germline V and J ends were trimmed by 4 bases and 2 bases, with 14 bases remaining between them. The CDR3 consists of 15 residues. The CDR3 DNA sequence: TGTGCCAGCAGCCCCCGACAGAGTTCCACAGATACGCAGTATTTT. Translated, it gives CASSPRQSSTDTQYF.

This clonotype was seen just once. A read error is possible here, since a much larger clone lies one base away. The V call is TRBV5-6, the J call TRBJ2-3; D gene uncertain. Looked up from germline, CDR1 is SGHDT and CDR2 is YYEEEE. CDR3 size: 14 residues. The CDR3 nucleotides read TGTGCCAGCAGCTTGATCGATCCCACAGATACGAAGTATTTT. Translating gives CASSLIDPTDTKYF.

This clonotype was observed a few times. The V call is TRBV7-3, the J call TRBJ2-2; unclear D gene. This CDR3 contains 14 residues. The V gene lost 1 base and the J gene lost 2 bases, with 5 bases spanning the gap. Germline CDR1 is SGHTA and CDR2 is FQGTGA. The CDR3 is CASSLSQNTGELFF. CDR3 bases: TGTGCCAGCAGCTTAAGTCAAAACACCGGGGAGCTGTTTTTT.

This clonotype has a count of ten or more. The chain combines TRBV28 with TRBJ2-5; perhaps D is TRBD1 or TRBD2 (5 bases each). Germline V gene lookup returns CDR1 MDHEN and CDR2 SYDVKM. The CDR3 is 14 amino acids. Trimming removed 2 bases from V and 1 base from J, with 8 bases in between. The CDR3 region is CASSLPGTQETQYF. Here the CDR3 DNA reads TGTGCCAGCAGTTTACCCGGGACCCAAGAGACCCAGTACTTC.

The CDR3: CASSLHRFNTIYF. In DNA form, the CDR3 reads TGTGCCAGCAGCTTACACAGGTTCAACACCATATATTTT. The rearrangement links TRBV7-6 to TRBJ1-3, with D possibly being TRBD1 (5 bases). The CDR3 extends over 13 amino acids. Trimming stripped 2 bases from V and 7 bases from J, with 9 bases between. Germline loops: CDR1 SGHVS, CDR2 FNYEAQ. Full variable domain (rest looked up from reference TRBV7-6 and TRBJ1-3): GAGVSQSPRYKVTKRGQDVALRCDPISGHVSLYWYRQALGQGPEFLTYFNYEAQQDKSGLPNDRFSAERPEGSISTLTIQRTEQRDSAMYRCASSLHRFNTIYFGEGSWLTVV.

In its sample, this clonotype was seen a few times. This chain links TRBV6-1 with TRBJ2-1; D is tentatively TRBD1 or TRBD2 (5 bases each). The length of the CDR3 is 15 residues. Germline CDR1 is MNHNS and CDR2 is SASEGT. The germline V and J ends were trimmed by 2 bases and 0 bases, with 8 bases remaining between them. In DNA form, the CDR3 reads TGTGCCAGCAGTGAAAATGGGGGCTCCTACAATGAGCAGTTCTTC. Translation: CASSENGGSYNEQFF.

This clonotype has at least ten counts. The J gene is TRBJ1-5, the V gene TRBV28; no definite D call. The CDR3 length is 14 residues. V was trimmed by 6 bases and J by 1 base, leaving 10 bases between them. Germline CDR1 reads MDHEN; CDR2 reads SYDVKM. CDR3 loop: CASSGDSSNQPQHF. Written as DNA, the CDR3 is TGTGCCAGCAGCGGGGATAGCAGCAATCAGCCCCAGCATTTT.

This clonotype was counted many times. The gene calls are TRBV18 and TRBJ1-5; 9 positions agree with TRBD1. The CDR3 extends over 18 amino acids. Trimming took 3 bases from V and 3 from J; bases not matched to a gene: 12. CDR1 is KGHSH and CDR2 is LQKENI in the germline V gene. The CDR3 DNA follows: TGTGCCAGCTCACCCTTCCGAGAACAGGGGGCTTTCAATCAGCCCCAGCATTTT. Encoded protein: CASSPFREQGAFNQPQHF.

In this sample, this clonotype turned up many times. The V gene is TRBV10-1, the J gene TRBJ2-1; TRBD1 is a possible D gene (5 bases). This CDR3 spans 12 amino acids. V dropped 6 bases and J dropped 8 bases, with 11 bases sitting between them. Per the germline V gene, CDR1 is WNHNN and CDR2 is SYGVQD (reference sequence). The CDR3 here is CASSQGADEQFF. The CDR3 bases are TGCGCCAGCAGCCAAGGGGCCGATGAGCAGTTCTTC.

The sample holds a few counts of this clonotype. This rearrangement joins TRBV7-9 to TRBJ2-3, with TRBD1 as a possible D gene (6 bases). V lost 1 base to trimming and J lost 7 bases, with 18 bases between them. Germline-derived CDR1 and CDR2 are SEHNR and FQNEAQ (reference sequence). The CDR3 spans 16 residues. The CDR3, as DNA: TGTGCCAGCAGCTTAGTAGGTGGCAGGGGCTCACATACGCAGTATTTT. It encodes CASSLVGGRGSHTQYF.

The genes are TRBV20-1 and TRBJ2-1; D unresolved. The V gene's germline CDR1 is DFQATT and CDR2 SNEGSKA (reference sequence). With 6 bases removed from V and 8 bases from J, the gap between germline ends came to 11 bases. This CDR3 is 11 amino acids long. Here the CDR3 reads CSADTIDEQFF. For the CDR3, the DNA is TGCAGTGCCGATACGATAGATGAGCAGTTCTTC.

This clonotype was found many times. The chain uses TRBV5-1 and TRBJ2-2, with D tentatively TRBD1 (5 bases). Germline V lookup: CDR1 SGHRS, CDR2 YFSETQ. This CDR3 has 14 residues. The V end was cut by 4 bases, the J end by 9 bases, with 16 bases between. The CDR3 nucleotides are TGCGCCAGCAGCCCTACCTTGGTGGGGCGGGAGCTGTTTTTT. Translation: CASSPTLVGRELFF.

This clonotype occurred many times. This CDR3 is CASSPQAGNTIYF. DNA for the CDR3: TGTGCCAGCAGTCCCCAGGCTGGAAACACCATATATTTT. The V call is TRBV12-3 or TRBV12-4, the J call TRBJ1-3, with D unclear. CDR3 length: 13 amino acids. The V and J ends lost 5 bases and 2 bases respectively, with 7 bases between them.

This clonotype was picked up many times. This chain links TRBV4-3 with TRBJ1-3; tentatively, D is TRBD1 (5 bases). V lost 3 bases, J lost 0 bases, and 12 bases lay in between. The germline V gene encodes CDR1 LGHNA and CDR2 YSLEER. CDR3 size: 16 residues. The CDR3 loop reads CASSQGTQNSGNTIYF. As DNA, the CDR3 is TGCGCCAGCAGCCAGGGGACTCAAAACTCTGGAAACACCATATATTTT.

As concerns this clonotype: A much larger clone differs by one base, so this may be a read error. The CDR3 loop reads CASSLEGEYNEQFF. The CDR3 region has the DNA TGCGCCAGCAGCTTGGAGGGAGAGTACAATGAGCAGTTCTTC. The rearrangement joins TRBV5-1 to TRBJ2-1, with D perhaps TRBD2 (5 bases). Germline V CDR1 and CDR2: SGHRS, YFSETQ. V shed 0 bases and J shed 4 bases, with 8 bases lying between them. This CDR3 has 14 amino acids.

Only a few counts were recorded for this clonotype. The chain recombines TRBV7-9 with TRBJ2-1; D is unresolved. V lost 0 bases, J lost 15 bases, and 12 bases lay in between. Looked up from germline, CDR1 is SEHNR and CDR2 is FQNEAQ (reference sequence). The CDR3 is made up of 12 amino acids. The DNA for the CDR3 is TGTGCCAGCAGCTTAGCCGGTTGGTTACTGTTCTTC. Translation gives CASSLAGWLLFF.